This TCR beta chain was retrieved from a study of blood T cells in healthy people across ages. Overall study results and limits: Naive T cell percentage showed a strong correlation with the diversity of TCR beta.

The second PCR ran roughly 7 to 12 cycles with a sample-barcoded 5' primer and J-beta primers. One entry per CDR3 protein results from TCRdb running MiXCR on the 5' RACE reads. The data show about 1,600,000 distinct CDR3 sequences, about 40% seen once. Total RNA, at least 5.5 micrograms per sample, came from PBMCs. The CDR3 consists of 15 residues. V lost 8 bases and J 0 bases, leaving 15 bases between the germline ends. This clonotype was recorded only once. The antigen remains undetermined. This clonotype was obtained from a woman between 18 and 29 years old in good health. The chain links TRBV12-3 or TRBV12-4 to TRBJ2-3, with D possibly TRBD2 on 5 matching bases. Sequencing input: blood. This CDR3 reads CASQLSGSSTDTQYF. CDR3 bases: TGTGCCAGCCAACTGAGCGGTTCTAGCACAGATACGCAGTATTTT.